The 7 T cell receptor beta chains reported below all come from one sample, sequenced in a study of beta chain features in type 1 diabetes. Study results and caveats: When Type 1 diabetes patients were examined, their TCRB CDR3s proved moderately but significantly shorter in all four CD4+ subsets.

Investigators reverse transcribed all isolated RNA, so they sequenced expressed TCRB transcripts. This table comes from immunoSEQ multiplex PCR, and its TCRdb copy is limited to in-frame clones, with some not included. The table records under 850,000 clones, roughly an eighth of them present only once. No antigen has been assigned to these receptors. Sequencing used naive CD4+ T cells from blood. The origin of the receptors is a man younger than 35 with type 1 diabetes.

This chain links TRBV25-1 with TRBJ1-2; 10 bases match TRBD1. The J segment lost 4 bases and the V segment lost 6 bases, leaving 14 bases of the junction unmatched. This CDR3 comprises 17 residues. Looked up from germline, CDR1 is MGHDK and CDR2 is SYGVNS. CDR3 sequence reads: CASSPPGDRGVIYGYTF. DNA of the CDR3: TGTGCCAGCAGCCCCCCAGGGGACAGGGGAGTGATCTATGGCTACACCTTC.

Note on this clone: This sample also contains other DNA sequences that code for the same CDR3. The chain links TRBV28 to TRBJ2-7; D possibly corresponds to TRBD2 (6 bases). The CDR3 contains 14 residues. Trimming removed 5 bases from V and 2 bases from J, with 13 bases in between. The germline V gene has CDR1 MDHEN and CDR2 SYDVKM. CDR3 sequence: CASSTSGGAYEQYF. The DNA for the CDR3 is TGTGCCAGCAGTACCTCCGGCGGGGCCTACGAGCAGTACTTC.

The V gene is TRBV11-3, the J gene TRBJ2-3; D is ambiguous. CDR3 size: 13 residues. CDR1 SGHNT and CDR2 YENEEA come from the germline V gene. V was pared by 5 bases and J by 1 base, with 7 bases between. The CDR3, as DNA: TGTGCCAGCAGCGTCGATGGCACAGATACGCAGTATTTT. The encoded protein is CASSVDGTDTQYF.

The CDR3 bases are TGCGCCAGCAGCTGGGGGACGGGGATCAACGACGAGCAGTACTTC. Protein product: CASSWGTGINDEQYF. This chain connects TRBV5-1 to TRBJ2-7; perhaps D is TRBD1 or TRBD2 (5 bases each). V was clipped by 3 bases and J by 5 bases, with 18 bases between them. The CDR3 contains 15 residues. Germline V gives CDR1 SGHRS, CDR2 YFSETQ.

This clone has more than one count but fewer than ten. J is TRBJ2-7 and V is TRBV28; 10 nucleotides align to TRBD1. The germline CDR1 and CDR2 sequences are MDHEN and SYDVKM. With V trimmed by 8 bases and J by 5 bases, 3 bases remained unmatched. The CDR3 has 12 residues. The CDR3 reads CASSGTGDEQYF. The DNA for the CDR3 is TGTGCCAGCTCCGGGACAGGGGACGAGCAGTACTTC. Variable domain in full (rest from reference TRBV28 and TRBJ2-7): DVKVTQSSRYLVKRTGEKVFLECVQDMDHENMFWYRQDPGLGLRLIYFSYDVKMKEKGDIPEGYSVSREKKERFSLILESASTNQTSMYLCASSGTGDEQYFGPGTRLTVT.

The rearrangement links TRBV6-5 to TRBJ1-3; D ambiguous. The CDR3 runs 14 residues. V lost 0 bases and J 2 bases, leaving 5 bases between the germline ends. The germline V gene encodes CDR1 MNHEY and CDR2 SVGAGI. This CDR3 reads CASSYSMPGNTIYF. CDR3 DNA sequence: TGTGCCAGCAGTTACTCGATGCCTGGAAACACCATATATTTT.

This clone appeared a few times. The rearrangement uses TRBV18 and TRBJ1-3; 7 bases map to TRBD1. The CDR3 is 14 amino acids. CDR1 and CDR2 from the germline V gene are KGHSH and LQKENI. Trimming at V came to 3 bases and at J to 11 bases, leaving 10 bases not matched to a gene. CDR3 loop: CASSPSGTANPIYF. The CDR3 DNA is TGTGCCAGCTCACCGTCCGGGACAGCTAATCCCATATATTTT.